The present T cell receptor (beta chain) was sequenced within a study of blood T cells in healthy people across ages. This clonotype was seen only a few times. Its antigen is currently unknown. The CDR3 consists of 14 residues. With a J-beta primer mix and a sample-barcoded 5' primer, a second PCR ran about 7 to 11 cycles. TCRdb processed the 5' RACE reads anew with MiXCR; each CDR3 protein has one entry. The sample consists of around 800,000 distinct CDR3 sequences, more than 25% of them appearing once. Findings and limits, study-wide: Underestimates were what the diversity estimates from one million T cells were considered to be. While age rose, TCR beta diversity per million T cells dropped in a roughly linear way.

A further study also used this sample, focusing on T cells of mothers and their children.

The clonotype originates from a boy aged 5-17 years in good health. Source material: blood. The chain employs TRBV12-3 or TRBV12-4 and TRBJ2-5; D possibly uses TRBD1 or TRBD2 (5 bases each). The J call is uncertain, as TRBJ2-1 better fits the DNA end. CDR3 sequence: CASSSVGARGEQFF. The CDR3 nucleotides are TGTGCCAGCAGTTCCGTCGGGGCACGGGGTGAGCAGTTCTTC.